Following are 25 T cell receptor beta chains from one sample sequenced in a study of T cells in Graves' hyperthyroidism and ophthalmopathy. RNA transcripts provided the source from which TCR beta CDR3 regions were amplified. First-round RT-PCR of the TCR CDR3 relied on the HTBI primer set. TCRdb redid the calling of the multiplex PCR reads with MiXCR, one entry per CDR3 protein. The sample includes around 340,000 distinct CDR3 sequences, approximately 18% of them seen just once. The sample taken for sequencing was blood. The source of these receptors is a woman aged 45-65 years with Graves' hyperthyroidism.

This clonotype was counted only a few times. This rearrangement joins TRBV13 to TRBJ1-6; 10 bases match TRBD1. Germline lookup yields CDR1 PRHDT and CDR2 FYEKMQ (reference sequence). The trim removed 2 bases at V and 10 bases at J, leaving 8 bases unmatched. The CDR3 is made up of 16 amino acids. The CDR3: CASSLKAGTGESPLHF. DNA for the CDR3: TGTGCCAGCAGCTTAAAAGCCGGGACAGGGGAATCACCCCTCCACTTT.

This clonotype was counted at least ten times. The rearrangement links TRBV6-6 to TRBJ2-5; 11 bases map to TRBD2. V shed 0 bases and J 5 bases; nucleotides not matched to a gene: 8. The CDR3 length is 17 residues. Looked up from germline, CDR1 is MNHNY and CDR2 is SVGAGI (reference sequence). The CDR3 protein is CASSYSRPSGGWETQYF. The DNA of the CDR3 is TGTGCCAGCAGTTACTCTAGGCCTAGCGGGGGGTGGGAGACCCAGTACTTC.

This chain uses TRBV6-1 with TRBJ1-6; D is uncertain. Germline CDR1 is MNHNS and CDR2 is SASEGT. V lost 1 base and J lost 8, with 9 bases in between. The CDR3 spans 14 residues. The CDR3 reads CASSEGEEDSPLHF. In nucleotides, the CDR3 is TGTGCCAGCAGTGAAGGTGAGGAGGATTCACCCCTCCACTTT.

This clonotype was detected a few times. This sequence joins TRBV29-1 and TRBJ1-1, with D possibly matching TRBD1 (5 bases). CDR1 is SQVTM and CDR2 is ANQGSEA in the germline V gene. Trimming left V 4 bases short and J 5 bases short, with 11 bases between. The CDR3 sequence is 12 residues long. The CDR3 loop reads CSVGSGSTEAFF. Written as DNA, the CDR3 is TGCAGCGTTGGCTCAGGGAGTACTGAAGCTTTCTTT.

A note on this clonotype: Being one base from a much bigger clone, this may be a read error. This rearrangement joins TRBV3-1 to TRBJ1-2; unclear D gene. There are 13 residues in the CDR3. Germline CDR1 reads LGHDT; CDR2 reads YNNKEL (reference sequence). Trimming left V 2 bases short and J 8 bases short, with 12 bases between. CDR3 nucleotides: TGTGCCAGCAGCCAAAATACGGGGATCGGCTACACCTTC. Its translation: CASSQNTGIGYTF. Variable domain in full (rest from reference TRBV3-1 and TRBJ1-2): DTAVSQTPKYLVTQMGNDKSIKCEQNLGHDTMYWYKQDSKKFLKIMFSYNNKELIINETVPNRFSPKSPDKAHLNLHINSLELGDSAVYFCASSQNTGIGYTFGSGTRLTVV.

This clonotype was recorded a few times. The V call is TRBV20-1, the J call TRBJ2-1; 11 bases agree with TRBD2. Germline V lookup: CDR1 DFQATT, CDR2 SNEGSKA (reference sequence). Trimming at V came to 1 base and at J to 7 bases, leaving 0 bases not matched to a gene. The CDR3 is 13 residues long. CDR3 in DNA: TGCAGTGCTAGAGGACTAGCGGGAAATGAGCAGTTCTTC. Protein product: CSARGLAGNEQFF.

This clonotype was recorded a few times. V usage is TRBV7-8 and J usage is TRBJ1-5; 7 bases match TRBD1. CDR3 length: 16 amino acids. The germline CDR1 and CDR2 sequences are SGHVS and FQNEAQ. J gave up 4 bases and V 5 bases, and 11 bases lay outside the gene matches. The CDR3 coding sequence is TGTGCCAGCAGCCGAGTATTACAGGGGAGGAATCAGCCCCAGCATTTT. It yields the protein CASSRVLQGRNQPQHF.

The chain uses TRBV9 and TRBJ2-2, with TRBD1 identical over 7 bases. The V gene end was trimmed by 5 bases and the J gene end by 6 bases; junction bases not matched to a gene: 1. The CDR3 extends over 12 amino acids. CDR1 SGDLS and CDR2 YYNGEE come from the germline V gene. The CDR3 sequence: CASRTGSGELFF. In DNA, the CDR3 is TGTGCCAGCAGGACAGGGTCCGGGGAGCTGTTTTTT.

This clonotype was recorded many times. The chain uses TRBV3-1 and TRBJ1-1, with a tentative D call TRBD1 (6 bases). The CDR3 length is 13 residues. V dropped 4 bases and J dropped 6 bases, with 12 bases sitting between them. The V gene's germline CDR1 is LGHDT and CDR2 YNNKEL (reference sequence). The CDR3 DNA sequence: TGTGCCAGCAGCCTTGGGACATTCGCTGAAGCTTTCTTT. As protein: CASSLGTFAEAFF.

The chain combines TRBV7-9 with TRBJ2-1; the match to TRBD2 covers 8 bases. Trimming at V came to 5 bases and at J to 10 bases, leaving 10 bases not matched to a gene. From germline, CDR1 is SEHNR and CDR2 FQNEAQ (reference sequence). The CDR3 totals 14 residues. The CDR3 DNA is TGTGCCAGCAGCCACTCGGGGGGGTCCCGCGAGCAGTTCTTC. Translation: CASSHSGGSREQFF.

There are a few counts of this clonotype. The rearrangement links TRBV6-1 to TRBJ2-7; D is perhaps TRBD1 or TRBD2 (6 bases each). V was clipped by 6 bases and J by 5 bases, with 17 bases between them. The CDR3 consists of 14 residues. Germline loops: CDR1 MNHNS, CDR2 SASEGT. This CDR3 is CASRGGTGSDEQYV. CDR3 nucleotides: TGTGCCAGCAGGGGGGGTACAGGGAGCGACGAGCAGTACGTC.

This chain uses TRBV9 with TRBJ1-5, with D maybe TRBD1 (5 bases). CDR3 length: 14 residues. V lost 2 bases, J lost 6 bases, and 12 bases lay in between. Germline CDR1 reads SGDLS; CDR2 reads YYNGEE. CDR3 DNA sequence: TGTGCCAGCAGCGTGGGGGAGGTGGGTCAGCCCCAGCATTTT. Translating gives CASSVGEVGQPQHF.

This clonotype was counted only a few times. The chain couples TRBV20-1 to TRBJ1-1; a possible D gene is TRBD1 (6 bases). The CDR3 loop spans 11 amino acids. Trimming took 0 bases from V and 8 from J, leaving 7 bases between them. Germline V gene sequence: CDR1 DFQATT, CDR2 SNEGSKA (reference sequence). The chain's CDR3 is CSARDGTEAFF. In nucleotides, the CDR3 is TGCAGTGCTAGAGACGGGACAGAAGCTTTCTTT.

Only a few counts were recorded for this clonotype. The chain uses TRBV5-6 and TRBJ2-5; 7 nucleotides agree with TRBD2. This CDR3 has 13 amino acids. Trimming removed 0 bases from V and 9 bases from J; junction bases left unmatched: 5. The germline V gene encodes CDR1 SGHDT and CDR2 YYEEEE. The chain's CDR3 is CASSLASGRSQYF. In nucleotides, the CDR3 is TGTGCCAGCAGCTTGGCTAGCGGTCGTTCCCAGTACTTC.

As regards this clonotype: Possible read error: a much larger clone is one base away. The gene calls are TRBV15 and TRBJ2-7; unclear D gene. The CDR3 has 14 residues. The V gene's germline CDR1 is LNHNV and CDR2 YYDKDF (reference sequence). V lost 5 bases and J lost 2, with 13 bases in between. This CDR3 reads CATSPVDGTYEQYF. DNA for the CDR3: TGTGCCACCAGCCCGGTAGACGGAACCTACGAGCAGTACTTC.

CDR3 residues: CASSVAAGGPEDTQYF. As DNA, the CDR3 is TGTGCCAGCAGCGTAGCAGCGGGGGGGCCGGAAGATACGCAGTATTTT. The chain is built from TRBV9 and TRBJ2-3, with TRBD2 matching over 10 bases. The CDR3 covers 16 residues. Losses at the gene ends were 0 bases for V and 5 bases for J; bases not matched to a gene: 6. CDR1 and CDR2 (germline): SGDLS, YYNGEE.

There are a few counts of this clonotype. V usage is TRBV28 and J usage is TRBJ1-4; 7 bases align to TRBD1. CDR1 is MDHEN, CDR2 SYDVKM, per germline. CDR3 length equals 15 residues. Trimming removed 2 bases from V and 4 bases from J; junction bases left unmatched: 4. The DNA for the CDR3 is TGTGCCAGCAGTTTACAGGGGGGACTTAATGAAAAACTGTTTTTT. Translating it yields CASSLQGGLNEKLFF.

This clonotype was counted a few times. V gene TRBV5-6 combines with J gene TRBJ1-1; 10 bases fit TRBD1. The V and J ends lost 3 bases and 7 bases, in that order; junction bases with no gene match: 6. CDR3 length: 14 residues. Germline loops: CDR1 SGHDT, CDR2 YYEEEE. The CDR3 sequence is CASSYGTGANEAFF. CDR3 DNA sequence: TGTGCCAGCAGCTACGGGACAGGGGCTAATGAAGCTTTCTTT.

This chain links TRBV10-3 with TRBJ1-2, with TRBD1 identical over 9 bases. J was trimmed by 3 bases and V by 11 bases; bases with no gene match: 10. In germline, CDR1 is ENHRY, CDR2 SYGVKD. The CDR3 spans 14 residues. The CDR3 DNA sequence: TGTGCCGTTGTTCCGGGACAGGGTGACTATGGCTACACCTTC. Its translation: CAVVPGQGDYGYTF.

This clonotype turned up a few times. The V gene is TRBV29-1, the J gene TRBJ1-1, with 8 bases matching TRBD1. Germline V gene data show CDR1 as SQVTM and CDR2 as ANQGSEA. V lost 6 bases to trimming and J lost 1 base; unmatched junction nucleotides: 7. CDR3 length: 14 amino acids. The CDR3 DNA sequence: TGCAGCGTCGGACAGGGTGTATGGAACACTGAAGCTTTCTTT. Its protein product is CSVGQGVWNTEAFF.

The V gene is TRBV20-1, the J gene TRBJ2-4; D gene ambiguous. Germline V CDR1 and CDR2: DFQATT, SNEGSKA (reference sequence). The V gene lost 6 bases and the J gene lost 4 bases, with 7 bases spanning the gap. The CDR3 contains 11 residues. This CDR3 reads CSAGQKNIQYF. The DNA for the CDR3 is TGCAGTGCCGGGCAGAAAAACATTCAGTACTTC.

This clonotype was observed at least ten times. CDR3 in amino acids: CASSTRGASGISDTQYF. The CDR3 region has the DNA TGTGCCAGCAGCACCCGAGGGGCTAGCGGGATCTCAGATACGCAGTATTTT. The chain recombines TRBV7-6 with TRBJ2-3; TRBD2 agrees at 9 bases. Losses at the gene ends were 5 bases for V and 4 bases for J; bases not matched to a gene: 13. CDR1 SGHVS and CDR2 FNYEAQ come from the germline V gene. This CDR3 has 17 amino acids.

This clonotype was counted only a few times. The rearrangement uses TRBV12-3 or TRBV12-4 and TRBJ2-2; perhaps TRBD2 as D (5 bases). Trimming left V 3 bases short and J 6 bases short, with 8 bases between. The CDR3 consists of 13 residues. The CDR3 coding sequence is TGTGCCAGCAGTTTCATGCGGGCCGGGGAGCTGTTTTTT. Protein sequence: CASSFMRAGELFF.

The gene calls are TRBV7-2 and TRBJ2-7; 8 bases align to TRBD1. With 5 bases clipped from V and 2 bases from J, the junction kept 11 bases outside the gene matches. Germline V gene sequence: CDR1 SGHTA, CDR2 FQGNSA. CDR3 length equals 16 residues. CDR3 amino acids: CASSDRGLGQAYEQYF. The CDR3 bases are TGTGCCAGCAGCGACAGGGGCCTGGGACAGGCCTACGAGCAGTACTTC.

This clonotype has only a few counts. J is TRBJ1-5 and V is TRBV28, with D possibly being TRBD1 (6 bases). This CDR3 region has 15 residues. Trimming removed 7 bases from V and 4 bases from J, with 17 bases in between. Germline V lookup: CDR1 MDHEN, CDR2 SYDVKM. As DNA, the CDR3 is TGTGCCAGCACCCTCCCCGGGGGGCTTAATCAGCCCCAGCATTTT. Its translation is CASTLPGGLNQPQHF. Complete variable domain (other parts from reference TRBV28 and TRBJ1-5): DVKVTQSSRYLVKRTGEKVFLECVQDMDHENMFWYRQDPGLGLRLIYFSYDVKMKEKGDIPEGYSVSREKKERFSLILESASTNQTSMYLCASTLPGGLNQPQHFGDGTRLSIL.